This T cell receptor beta chain comes out of a study of post-analysis software for immune sequencing data. Study-level points and caveats: Controls showed significantly higher normalized Chao1 diversity than did multiple sclerosis patients. TRBV5-6, TRBV5-1 and TRBV20-1 were among several TRBV segments more frequent in patients than controls. F-measure co-clustering was strong for batch-matched samples.

On this clonotype: Its antigen is still unknown.

The library was made from cDNA and included unique molecular identifiers. From the PCR reads, TCRdb called clonotypes with MiXCR, one entry per CDR3 protein. The sample comprises approximately 770,000 distinct CDR3 sequences, around 46% of which are singletons, and approximately 5% rests with the top ten. This CDR3 comprises 20 residues. V shed 1 base and J 4 bases; nucleotides not matched to a gene: 13. Germline values: CDR1 MGHDK, CDR2 SYGVNS. Sequencing was carried out using blood. The source is a girl aged 10 to 17 with multiple sclerosis. The chain links TRBV25-1 to TRBJ2-2; 12 positions agree with TRBD2. Here the CDR3 DNA reads TGTGCCAGCAGTGAATTGGGGGGCGGAGGACTAGCGGGACTCACCGGGGAGCTGTTTTTT. The encoded protein is CASSELGGGGLAGLTGELFF.